The 30 T cell receptor beta chains below all came from one sample that was sequenced in a study of shared clonotypes between healthy human individuals. This table comes from immunoSEQ multiplex PCR, and its TCRdb copy is limited to in-frame clones, with some not included. Of approximately 2.4 million clones in the sample, 90% to 96% were seen once. The material sequenced was naive CD4+ T cells sorted from blood. As to subset: CD45RA+ positively selected. These receptors originate from a young man in good health.

This sequence joins TRBV2 and TRBJ1-6, with a tentative D call TRBD1 (5 bases). Germline CDR1 is SNHLY and CDR2 is FYNNEI. Trimming cost V 1 base and J 9 bases, with 13 bases left between them. This CDR3 region has 15 residues. CDR3 DNA sequence: TGTGCCAGCAGTGAAGGGTGGGTTCAGGGTTCACCCCTCCACTTT. Its translation is CASSEGWVQGSPLHF.

Concerning this clone: The sample has other DNA sequences that encode this CDR3 too. The chain combines TRBV18 with TRBJ1-3; D not certain. V lost 3 bases, J lost 2 bases, and 8 bases lay in between. The CDR3 totals 14 residues. Germline assignment: CDR1 KGHSH and CDR2 LQKENI. The CDR3 nucleotides read TGTGCCAGCTCACCTTCAGGTACTGGAAACACCATATATTTT. It encodes CASSPSGTGNTIYF.

The chain links TRBV9 to TRBJ1-2; D perhaps matches TRBD1 (5 bases). The CDR3 spans 16 residues. Germline V CDR1 and CDR2: SGDLS, YYNGEE. The V gene lost 4 bases and the J gene lost 4 bases, with 20 bases spanning the gap. The CDR3 protein is CASSPRIGTGAYGYTF. The DNA of the CDR3 is TGTGCCAGCAGCCCTCGGATCGGGACCGGAGCCTATGGCTACACCTTC.

The rearrangement joins TRBV7-2 to TRBJ2-1; D may be TRBD2 (6 bases). CDR3 length: 18 amino acids. V lost 1 base, J lost 5 bases, and 21 bases lay in between. The germline CDR1 and CDR2 sequences are SGHTA and FQGNSA. CDR3 sequence reads: CASSLVFHLNAGNNEQFF. In nucleotides, the CDR3 is TGTGCCAGCAGCTTAGTATTTCATTTAAATGCGGGGAACAATGAGCAGTTCTTC. Looking up the rest from reference TRBV7-2 and TRBJ2-1 gives the full variable domain: GAGVSQSPSNKVTEKGKDVELRCDPISGHTALYWYRQSLGQGLEFLIYFQGNSAPDKSGLPSDRFSAERTGGSVSTLTIQRTQQEDSAVYLCASSLVFHLNAGNNEQFFGPGTRLTVL.

The chain links TRBV2 to TRBJ1-6, with D perhaps TRBD1 (5 bases). V gave up 11 bases and J gave up 3 bases, with 11 bases separating them. The CDR3 contains 13 residues. Looked up from germline, CDR1 is SNHLY and CDR2 is FYNNEI. The CDR3 DNA reads as TGTGCCGTCAGGGTAGACTATAATTCACCCCTCCACTTT. Its translation is CAVRVDYNSPLHF.

The J gene is TRBJ2-4, the V gene TRBV21-1; TRBD2, the D gene given by the table, was not confirmed from the DNA. TRBV21-1 is given as a pseudogene. CDR3 length: 15 amino acids. The CDR3 coding sequence is TGTGCCAGCAGCAAAACTAGCGGGAGAGAGCACATTCAGTACTTC. As protein: CASSKTSGREHIQYF.

The chain couples TRBV11-2 to TRBJ2-3, with TRBD2 matching over 13 bases. CDR3 length: 17 amino acids. Germline V gives CDR1 SGHAT, CDR2 FQNNGV. V was pared by 5 bases and J by 3 bases, with 8 bases of the junction left unmatched. CDR3 coding DNA: TGTGCCAGCAGCCCCGGAGGACTAGCGGGAGAGACAGATACGCAGTATTTT. The encoded protein is CASSPGGLAGETDTQYF.

The DNA for the CDR3 is TGTGCCAGCAGTTTGAGGGTGTCCGTCCCCTTCCACTTT. It yields the protein CASSLRVSVPFHF. This chain links TRBV28 with TRBJ1-6; D uncertain. V lost 3 bases to trimming and J lost 17 bases, with 17 bases between them. Germline loops: CDR1 MDHEN, CDR2 SYDVKM. The CDR3 length is 13 residues. Together with reference TRBV28 and TRBJ1-6, the CDR3 gives the full variable domain: DVKVTQSSRYLVKRTGEKVFLECVQDMDHENMFWYRQDPGLGLRLIYFSYDVKMKEKGDIPEGYSVSREKKERFSLILESASTNQTSMYLCASSLRVSVPFHFGNGTRLTVT.

The chain carries TRBV10-3 and TRBJ2-7, with D hard to call. The germline V gene encodes CDR1 ENHRY and CDR2 SYGVKD. The CDR3 contains 14 residues. Trimming stripped 6 bases from V and 1 base from J, with 13 bases between. The CDR3 DNA sequence: TGTGCCATCAGGCCGTTTGTTACGTCCTACGAGCAGTACTTC. Its protein product is CAIRPFVTSYEQYF.

The gene calls are TRBV10-1 and TRBJ2-1; 7 bases are a match to TRBD2. V shed 3 bases and J 9 bases; nucleotides not matched to a gene: 14. CDR1 is WNHNN, CDR2 SYGVQD, per germline (reference sequence). CDR3 size: 16 residues. For the CDR3, the DNA is TGCGCCAGCAGTGACGGGAGGAGATTCCCTTGGGGTGAGCAGTTCTTC. Amino acids: CASSDGRRFPWGEQFF.

This chain uses TRBV10-3 with TRBJ2-5; D remains unclear. The germline V and J ends were trimmed by 4 bases and 2 bases, with 17 bases remaining between them. CDR3 size: 16 residues. Germline lookup yields CDR1 ENHRY and CDR2 SYGVKD. CDR3 coding DNA: TGTGCCATCAGTGTGAGTGGGCCAGGAGCTCAAGAGACCCAGTACTTC. This sequence encodes CAISVSGPGAQETQYF.

The chain employs TRBV30 and TRBJ1-2; TRBD1 might be the D (5 bases). Trimming stripped 0 bases from V and 7 bases from J, with 15 bases between. This CDR3 is 14 amino acids long. Looked up from germline, CDR1 is GTSNPN and CDR2 is SVGIG (reference sequence). CDR3 nucleotides: TGTGCCTGGAGTGTACGGGGGGGAATAGGTGGCTACACCTTC. Its protein product is CAWSVRGGIGGYTF.

The V call is TRBV9, the J call TRBJ1-2; 12 bases are a match to TRBD1. The CDR3 is 17 amino acids. The V gene end was trimmed by 0 bases and the J gene end by 6 bases; junction bases not matched to a gene: 9. Germline assignment: CDR1 SGDLS and CDR2 YYNGEE. The CDR3 loop is CASSVAGTGGLEDGYTF. For the CDR3, the DNA is TGTGCCAGCAGCGTAGCCGGGACAGGGGGCCTGGAGGATGGCTACACCTTC.

Notes on this clone: This CDR3 is also generated by other DNA sequences in the sample. This chain connects TRBV18 to TRBJ1-1, with D unclear. The ends were cut back, 1 base at V and 4 bases at J, with 10 bases in the middle. CDR1 and CDR2 from the germline V gene are KGHSH and LQKENI. The CDR3 totals 14 residues. The CDR3 loop reads CASSPQGKGTEAFF. Written as DNA, the CDR3 is TGTGCCAGCTCACCACAGGGAAAGGGCACTGAAGCTTTCTTT.

This sequence joins TRBV2 and TRBJ2-2, with TRBD2 matching over 10 bases. The J segment lost 4 bases and the V segment lost 6 bases, leaving 5 bases of the junction unmatched. Germline V lookup: CDR1 SNHLY, CDR2 FYNNEI. The CDR3 contains 15 residues. The CDR3 nucleotides are TGTGCCAGCAGCCCAGCTAGCGGGAGCACCGGGGAGCTGTTTTTT. Encoded protein: CASSPASGSTGELFF.

Note on this clone: Relative to the germline gene, one junction end is altered; a read error may explain this. The chain recombines TRBV6-7 with TRBJ2-5; tentatively, D is TRBD2 (5 bases). TRBV6-7 is an ORF, and what it does is uncertain. The CDR3 consists of 17 residues. The CDR3 is CASSYPPTGSYQGTQYF. Here the CDR3 DNA reads TGTGCCAGCAGTTACCCCCCGACGGGATCCTACCAAGGGACCCAGTACTTC.

The chain combines TRBV7-6 with TRBJ2-5, with D unresolved. The CDR3 is 13 residues long. V shed 0 bases and J shed 5 bases, with 7 bases lying between them. The germline V gene has CDR1 SGHVS and CDR2 FNYEAQ. The DNA for the CDR3 is TGTGCCAGCAGCTTAGCATATTTGGAGACCCAGTACTTC. Its protein is CASSLAYLETQYF.

The chain couples TRBV28 to TRBJ2-5; 10 bases align to TRBD2. V gave up 7 bases and J gave up 4 bases; unmatched junction bases: 12. Germline-derived CDR1 and CDR2 are MDHEN and SYDVKM. This CDR3 contains 16 residues. CDR3 coding DNA: TGTGCCAGCATCCCGGTCAGGCTAGCGGGGGTAGAGACCCAGTACTTC. Its translation: CASIPVRLAGVETQYF.

This clone has just one count. In the same sample, other DNA sequences code for this CDR3. The chain combines TRBV11-3 with TRBJ2-3; D tentatively reads TRBD1 or TRBD2 (7 bases each). V lost 5 bases, J lost 1 base, and 10 bases lay in between. Germline V gene lookup returns CDR1 SGHNT and CDR2 YENEEA. This CDR3 spans 14 amino acids. This CDR3 reads CASSQGGGTDTQYF. The CDR3 nucleotides are TGTGCCAGCAGCCAGGGGGGGGGCACAGATACGCAGTATTTT.

The chain recombines TRBV28 with TRBJ2-7; 9 nucleotides line up with TRBD1. CDR1 and CDR2 from the germline V gene are MDHEN and SYDVKM. V lost 9 bases to trimming and J lost 3 bases; unmatched junction nucleotides: 3. The CDR3 consists of 12 residues. This CDR3 reads CAREGQGYEQYF. The CDR3 nucleotides read TGTGCCAGGGAGGGACAGGGCTACGAGCAGTACTTC.

The chain employs TRBV29-1 and TRBJ1-1, with D possibly TRBD1 on 5 matching bases. Germline V gives CDR1 SQVTM, CDR2 ANQGSEA. CDR3 length equals 12 residues. V gave up 7 bases and J gave up 4 bases, with 13 bases separating them. This CDR3 reads CSGRVVGTEAFF. CDR3 coding DNA: TGCAGCGGCAGGGTGGTGGGCACTGAAGCTTTCTTT. Full variable domain (rest looked up from reference TRBV29-1 and TRBJ1-1): SAVISQKPSRDICQRGTSLTIQCQVDSQVTMMFWYRQQPGQSLTLIATANQGSEATYESGFVIDKFPISRPNLTFSTLTVSNMSPEDSSIYLCSGRVVGTEAFFGQGTRLTVV.

The CDR3 nucleotides read TGCGCCAGCAGCTCGGACAGGGGCTTAGGTGAAAAACTGTTTTTT. Encoded protein: CASSSDRGLGEKLFF. The gene calls are TRBV5-1 and TRBJ1-4; 9 bases are shared with TRBD1. The CDR3 runs 15 residues. Losses at the gene ends were 3 bases for V and 7 bases for J; bases not matched to a gene: 7. Looked up from germline, CDR1 is SGHRS and CDR2 is YFSETQ.

The chain carries TRBV7-8 and TRBJ2-7; TRBD2 matches 9 bases. The CDR3 runs to 15 residues. J was trimmed by 2 bases and V by 5 bases; bases with no gene match: 7. Germline V lookup: CDR1 SGHVS, CDR2 FQNEAQ. CDR3 amino acids: CASSQLTSGPYEQYF. The CDR3 DNA follows: TGTGCCAGCAGCCAACTGACTAGCGGTCCCTACGAGCAGTACTTC.

The chain links TRBV2 to TRBJ2-7, with TRBD2 identical over 9 bases. This CDR3 region has 16 residues. Per the germline V gene, CDR1 is SNHLY and CDR2 is FYNNEI. J lost 2 bases, V lost 6 bases, and 11 bases had no gene match. The CDR3 coding sequence is TGTGCCAGCAGCGCGGGGCTAGCGGGATATACCTACGAGCAGTACTTC. Its protein is CASSAGLAGYTYEQYF.

The chain is built from TRBV30 and TRBJ1-1; D gene ambiguous. V gave up 2 bases and J gave up 1 base, with 8 bases separating them. Per the germline V gene, CDR1 is GTSNPN and CDR2 is SVGIG (reference sequence). The CDR3 consists of 13 residues. Here the CDR3 DNA reads TGTGCCTGGAGTTTGACACAGAACACTGAAGCTTTCTTT. This translates into CAWSLTQNTEAFF. The full variable domain, rest sourced from reference TRBV30 and TRBJ1-1, is SQTIHQWPATLVQPVGSPLSLECTVEGTSNPNLYWYRQAAGRGLQLLFYSVGIGQISSEVPQNLSASRPQDRQFILSSKKLLLSDSGFYLCAWSLTQNTEAFFGQGTRLTVV.

The CDR3 here is CASSVLTGTRPGELFF. In DNA form, the CDR3 reads TGCGCCAGCAGCGTCCTAACCGGGACTAGACCCGGGGAGCTGTTTTTT. The chain joins TRBV5-1 to TRBJ2-2; TRBD2 aligns across 8 bases. Germline V gene lookup returns CDR1 SGHRS and CDR2 YFSETQ. J was trimmed by 6 bases and V by 4 bases; bases with no gene match: 11. This CDR3 is 16 amino acids long.

The V gene is TRBV5-1, the J gene TRBJ2-1, with a possible D match to TRBD1 (6 bases). The germline V gene has CDR1 SGHRS and CDR2 YFSETQ. V lost 4 bases to trimming and J lost 3 bases, with 14 bases between them. CDR3 length: 15 residues. The CDR3 DNA sequence: TGCGCCAGCAGCCCCGGGACACTAAACTACAATGAGCAGTTCTTC. Its translation: CASSPGTLNYNEQFF.

V gene TRBV9 combines with J gene TRBJ2-1; D may be TRBD2 (5 bases). Deletions cut 0 bases from V and 4 bases from J, with 14 bases between. This CDR3 is built from 16 residues. Germline V gene lookup returns CDR1 SGDLS and CDR2 YYNGEE. CDR3 sequence reads: CASSVGGREGYNEQFF. CDR3 nucleotides: TGTGCCAGCAGCGTAGGAGGGCGAGAGGGTTACAATGAGCAGTTCTTC.

The chain has TRBV19 and TRBJ1-2; D unresolved. V lost 7 bases to trimming and J lost 7 bases, with 19 bases between them. CDR1 is LNHDA, CDR2 SQIVND, per germline (reference sequence). CDR3 length equals 14 residues. CDR3 loop: CASTLHGEWRGYTF. Here the CDR3 DNA reads TGTGCCAGTACCTTGCATGGGGAGTGGCGTGGCTACACCTTC.

This clone was detected once. The chain is built from TRBV19 and TRBJ1-2; D is possibly TRBD1 (5 bases). Trimming stripped 1 base from V and 2 bases from J, with 8 bases between. The length of the CDR3 is 14 residues. Germline CDR1 and CDR2: LNHDA and SQIVND (reference sequence). In DNA form, the CDR3 reads TGTGCCAGTAGTATAGGGGACGTGAACTATGGCTACACCTTC. Protein sequence: CASSIGDVNYGYTF.